These T cell receptor beta chains were read from a single sample in a study of CD8 T cells in ankylosing spondylitis. TCRdb processed the 5' RACE reads anew with MiXCR; each CDR3 protein has one entry. The data hold about 420,000 distinct CDR3 sequences, with about 22% observed a single time. Material for sequencing was blood, either unsorted or a sorted T cell fraction (not recorded which). The receptors originated from a male donor with ankylosing spondylitis. CDR3s include the opening cysteine and the closing phenylalanine or tryptophan.

J gene | V gene | CDR3 protein
TRBJ2-7 | TRBV30 | CAWNPGQGPYEQYF
TRBJ1-1 | TRBV7-2 | CASSLVTEAFF
TRBJ1-4 | TRBV6-5 | CASSYRGMNEKLFF
TRBJ2-5 | TRBV19 | CASSTSGRATQYF
TRBJ1-5 | TRBV12-3/TRBV12-4 | CASSPGRSRNQPQHF
TRBJ2-3 | TRBV20-1 | CSAAQDGEGADTQYF
TRBJ1-2 | TRBV29-1 | CSALGAPIDGYTF
TRBJ1-1 | TRBV20-1 | CSAARQLNTEAFF
TRBJ1-1 | TRBV5-1 | CASSLAAGGTEAFF
TRBJ2-7 | TRBV7-7 | CASSRGLAADYEQYF
TRBJ1-1 | TRBV9 | CASSVGGGVGTEAFF
TRBJ2-2 | TRBV20-1 | CSATRGRVDTGELFF
TRBJ1-5 | TRBV20-1 | CSARGGQYQPQHF
TRBJ1-1 | TRBV25-1 | CASSEYSVVNTEAFF
TRBJ2-1 | TRBV6-5 | CASSYGTSYNEQFF
TRBJ2-7 | TRBV5-1 | CASSGGGPIQYF
TRBJ1-5 | TRBV2 | CASSGEINQPQHF
TRBJ2-1 | TRBV12-3/TRBV12-4 | CASSPYYESSYNEQFF
TRBJ2-1 | TRBV27 | CASSFLSGGPYNEQFF
TRBJ1-5 | TRBV10-3 | CAISEVGGYQPQHF
TRBJ2-5 | TRBV20-1 | CSAREGGLSETQYF
TRBJ2-2 | TRBV2 | CASTPEYGPFGELFF
TRBJ2-1 | TRBV24-1 | CATSDPTSGRANEQFF
TRBJ2-1 | TRBV7-9 | CASSLRLAGDNNEQFF
TRBJ2-3 | TRBV11-3 | CASSLQGAGTDTQYF
TRBJ2-7 | TRBV15 | CATSRSPLNPRYEQYF
TRBJ1-6 | TRBV7-2 | CASSSHFGTPNSPLHF
TRBJ1-1 | TRBV7-8 | CASSSRGDTEAFF
TRBJ2-3 | TRBV4-3 | CASSQARQARTDTQYF
TRBJ1-5 | TRBV7-2 | CASSRSARGNQPQHF
TRBJ2-5 | TRBV10-3 | CAISAMGETQYF
TRBJ2-1 | TRBV12-3/TRBV12-4 | CASSFRLAGVNEQFF
TRBJ1-2 | TRBV5-1 | CASSWMDRDHGYTF
TRBJ2-1 | TRBV28 | CASSPHTLGEQFF
TRBJ2-7 | TRBV7-8 | CASSREDISEQYF
TRBJ2-5 | TRBV6-6 | CASMFGEGETQYF
TRBJ2-1 | TRBV11-2 | CASSFGAGPPNEQFF
TRBJ1-2 | TRBV9 | CASSVGSGPTGYTF
TRBJ2-1 | TRBV7-9 | CASSVGQGMHNEQFF
TRBJ2-2 | TRBV2 | CASRATNTGELFF
TRBJ2-3 | TRBV20-1 | CSATGVDTQYF
TRBJ1-5 | TRBV7-9 | CASSLNGAQPQHF